This T cell receptor (beta chain) was documented in a study of blood T cell repertoires in COVID-19. This CDR3 has 13 residues. Germline CDR1 MNHEY, CDR2 SVGAGI. The germline V and J ends were trimmed by 7 bases and 4 bases, with 13 bases remaining between them. Some clones are missing from TCRdb's copy, which holds only in-frame ones; the method was immunoSEQ multiplex PCR. This sample has around 200,000 clones, with 85% to 90% found just once. This receptor was identified in a woman aged 60-75 years with COVID-19, enrolled during active disease. V is TRBV6-5 and J is TRBJ1-2; tentative D call: TRBD1 (6 bases). Sequencing input: peripheral blood. CDR3 region: CASTPDRSYGYTF. As DNA, the CDR3 is TGTGCCAGCACCCCCGACAGGAGCTATGGCTACACCTTC.